This T cell receptor beta chain appears in the sequencing data of a study of T cells in Graves' hyperthyroidism and ophthalmopathy (dated by TCRdb to between 2018 and 2021). The study in broad terms: Peripheral blood was sampled at the time of initial diagnosis, prior to any treatment. To identify TCR V-J signatures that set the groups apart, the researchers used a discovery cohort of about a hundred patients, made up of roughly 40 with Graves' ophthalmopathy and some 55 with stable Graves' hyperthyroidism. An independent validation cohort of under 20 hyperthyroidism patients and about 16 patients who later progressed to ophthalmopathy tested prospective prediction of ophthalmopathy. The 100 or so discovery patients were divided at random into training and test sets in a 7:3 ratio. In about 6 Graves' hyperthyroidism patients, the study also compared T-cell repertoires from thyroid tissue with T-cell repertoires from blood. Once sampling was done, hyperthyroidism patients were given methimazole at a starting dose of 30 mg daily, whereas ophthalmopathy patients were given high-dose intravenous methylprednisolone. The paper reports TCR Vbeta CDR3 sequencing of 140 or so peripheral blood samples: under 45 ophthalmopathy, around 80 hyperthyroidism and roughly 17 progressor patients. General conclusions and limits of the study: Most expanded thyroid clonotypes (frequency above 0.001) were also detected in blood, a finding suggesting that blood repertoires may reflect thyroid immune responses. In validation, progression to ophthalmopathy was predicted by the model with 65% to 71% sensitivity and roughly 76% specificity, a median of roughly six months before onset. No statistical method was used to fix the sample size in advance, and group allocation was not hidden from the investigators. In cross-validation, a model built on a 13 V-J signature told ophthalmopathy apart from stable hyperthyroidism with under 90% sensitivity and around 84% specificity, and in testing the same model reached 80%/75%.

V loses 2 bases, J loses 5 bases, and the germline ends lie 10 bases apart. The CDR3 starts with the cysteine, ends with the phenylalanine, and has 13 residues. Kept here is only the CDR3 DNA, which spans 39 bases and is read in frame from base 1. The CDR1 and CDR2 encoded by the germline V gene (reference sequence) are LNHDA and SQIVND. This clonotype was detected a few times. Its specific antigen is unknown. The sample holds no much larger clone one base away, and base qualities are not on file. Amplification of TCR beta CDR3 regions was carried out from RNA transcripts. For the first round of RT-PCR on the TCR CDR3, the HTBI primer set was used together with the Qiagen OneStep RT-PCR kit. Libraries were constructed in a second round of multiplex PCR, after which size selection and purification were carried out. Paired-end sequencing of the libraries was performed with 100 bp reads on an Illumina HiSeq2000. As for the original processing: SOAPnuke was used to process the raw data, with reads discarded if the reads contained adapters or uncalled bases, had a mean Phred below 15, or lacked an exact constant-primer or identifier match. COPE v1.2.5 was used to merge the high-quality paired reads, and each unique nucleotide sequence was defined as a clonotype. MiTCR v1.1 was used to align the clonotypes against IMGT TRBV, TRBD and TRBJ reference segments. Analysis was restricted to V-J combinations with a frequency above 0.0001, which covered 99% to 99.2% of repertoires. A TCS score was defined as the ratio of F50 (clonal expansion) to E x V (chaos), with BLOSUM62-based TCRdist applied between CDR3 peptides within each V-J. Welch's t-statistics and random forest reduced fewer than 550 V-J features to about 12, which were used in a naive Bayes classifier (R e1071). In-frame beta chains were kept once TCRdb had trimmed the public reads at Q25 with fastp and called clones with MiXCR. Entries that share a CDR3 protein sequence are merged under the most common genes and DNA. In this record, the V and J calls reflect TCRdb's handling and not the investigators' own analysis. The sample includes a few hundred thousand distinct CDR3 sequences, with 12% to 15% observed a single time. The ten most abundant clones make up approximately 35% of the sample.

Ophthalmopathy patients had moderately to severely active disease, with a Clinical Activity Score of 3 or more, a NOSPECS grade of 4 or more, and a disease duration of less than 3 months. Any patient with an uncontrolled infection, another autoimmune disease, pregnancy or lactation was excluded. Diagnoses relied on clinical symptoms, serum thyroxine and TRAb, thyroid ultrasound and orbital computed tomography. Ficoll-Paque density gradient centrifugation was used to isolate PBMCs from about 10 ml of fresh peripheral blood. Total RNA was extracted using Trizol reagent, and RNA quality was assessed on an Agilent 2100 Bioanalyzer.

Sequenced input: blood. The sequence is built from TRBV19 and TRBJ2-7; the best D guess is TRBD2, with 6 bases matching. This receptor was obtained from a woman aged 40 to 49 with Graves' ophthalmopathy. The CDR3 amino acid sequence is: CASSIRSGDEQYF. The nucleotide sequence is TGTGCCAGTAGTATACGGTCGGGGGACGAGCAGTACTTC.